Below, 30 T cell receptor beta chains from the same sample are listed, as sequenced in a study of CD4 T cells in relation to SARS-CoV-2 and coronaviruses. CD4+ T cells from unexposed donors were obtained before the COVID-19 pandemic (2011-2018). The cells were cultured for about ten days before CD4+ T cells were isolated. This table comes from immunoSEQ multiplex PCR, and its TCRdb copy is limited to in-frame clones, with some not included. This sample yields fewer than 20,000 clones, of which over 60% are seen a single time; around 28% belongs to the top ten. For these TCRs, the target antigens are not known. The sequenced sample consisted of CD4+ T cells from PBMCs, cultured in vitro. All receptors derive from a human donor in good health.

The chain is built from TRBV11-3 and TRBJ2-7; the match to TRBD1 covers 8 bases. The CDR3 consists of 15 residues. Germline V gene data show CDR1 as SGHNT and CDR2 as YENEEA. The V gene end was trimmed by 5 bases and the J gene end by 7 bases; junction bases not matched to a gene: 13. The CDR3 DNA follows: TGTGCCAGCAGCCACGGCCGGACAGGGAAGAGGGAGCAGTACTTC. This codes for CASSHGRTGKREQYF. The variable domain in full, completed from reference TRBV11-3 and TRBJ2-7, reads EAGVVQSPRYKIIEKKQPVAFWCNPISGHNTLYWYLQNLGQGPELLIRYENEEAVDDSQLPKDRFSAERLKGVDSTLKIQPAELGDSAVYLCASSHGRTGKREQYFGPGTRLTVT.

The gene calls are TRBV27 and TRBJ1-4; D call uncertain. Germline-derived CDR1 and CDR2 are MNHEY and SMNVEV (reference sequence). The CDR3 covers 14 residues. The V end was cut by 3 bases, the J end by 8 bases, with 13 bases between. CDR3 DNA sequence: TGTGCCAGCAGTTTCTTGGGCCGCAAGGAAAAACTGTTTTTT. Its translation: CASSFLGRKEKLFF.

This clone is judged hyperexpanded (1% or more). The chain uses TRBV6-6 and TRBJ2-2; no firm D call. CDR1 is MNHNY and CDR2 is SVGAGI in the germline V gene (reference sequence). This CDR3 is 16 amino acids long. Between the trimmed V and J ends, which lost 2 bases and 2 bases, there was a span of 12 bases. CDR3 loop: CASSYPPGPNTGELFF. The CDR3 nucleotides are TGTGCCAGCAGTTACCCCCCGGGCCCAAACACCGGGGAGCTGTTTTTT.

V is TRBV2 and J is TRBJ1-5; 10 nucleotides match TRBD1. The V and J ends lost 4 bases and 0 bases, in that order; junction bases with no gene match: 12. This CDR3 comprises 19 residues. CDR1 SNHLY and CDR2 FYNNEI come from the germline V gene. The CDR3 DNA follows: TGTGCCAGCAGTGTGACTGGAGGACAGGGGGGGAATAGCAATCAGCCCCAGCATTTT. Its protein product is CASSVTGGQGGNSNQPQHF.

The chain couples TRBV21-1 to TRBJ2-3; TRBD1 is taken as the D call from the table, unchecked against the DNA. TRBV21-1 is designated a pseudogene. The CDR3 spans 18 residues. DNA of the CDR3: TGTGCCAGCAGCAAAGGGCGACAGTTGGTGTGGTCTTGGGATACGCAGTATTTT. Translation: CASSKGRQLVWSWDTQYF.

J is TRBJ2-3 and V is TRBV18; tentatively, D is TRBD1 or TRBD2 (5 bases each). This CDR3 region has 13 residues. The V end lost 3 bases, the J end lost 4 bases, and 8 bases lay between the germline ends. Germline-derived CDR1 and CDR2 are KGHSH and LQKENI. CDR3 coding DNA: TGTGCCAGCTCACCGGGGACCGCAGATACGCAGTATTTT. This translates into CASSPGTADTQYF.

CDR3 sequence: CASSWGQGGQPQHF. The DNA of the CDR3 is TGTGCCAGCAGCTGGGGACAGGGCGGTCAGCCCCAGCATTTT. The V gene is TRBV5-5, the J gene TRBJ1-5; 9 bases line up with TRBD1. The CDR3 runs 14 residues. The V gene end was trimmed by 3 bases and the J gene end by 6 bases; junction bases not matched to a gene: 4. Germline CDR1 is SGHKS and CDR2 is YYEKEE (reference sequence).

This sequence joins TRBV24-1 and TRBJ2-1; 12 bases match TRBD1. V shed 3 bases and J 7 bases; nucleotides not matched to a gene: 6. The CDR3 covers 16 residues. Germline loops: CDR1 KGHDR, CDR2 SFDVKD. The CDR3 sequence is CATSDGPGQGANEQFF. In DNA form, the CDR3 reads TGTGCCACCAGTGATGGTCCGGGACAGGGGGCGAATGAGCAGTTCTTC.

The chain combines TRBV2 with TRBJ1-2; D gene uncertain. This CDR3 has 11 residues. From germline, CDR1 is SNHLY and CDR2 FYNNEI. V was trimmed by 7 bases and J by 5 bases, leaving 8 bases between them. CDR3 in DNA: TGTGCCAGCACGGAGGGATATGGCTACACCTTC. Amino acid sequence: CASTEGYGYTF.

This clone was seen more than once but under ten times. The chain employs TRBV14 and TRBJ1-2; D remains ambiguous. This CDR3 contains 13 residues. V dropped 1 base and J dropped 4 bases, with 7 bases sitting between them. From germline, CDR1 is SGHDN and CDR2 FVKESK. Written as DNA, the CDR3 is TGTGCCAGCAGCCAAGGGGGAACCTATGGCTACACCTTC. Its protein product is CASSQGGTYGYTF.

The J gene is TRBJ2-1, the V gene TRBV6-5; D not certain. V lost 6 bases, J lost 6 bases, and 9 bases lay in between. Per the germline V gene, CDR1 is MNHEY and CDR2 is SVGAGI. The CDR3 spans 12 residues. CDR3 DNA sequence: TGTGCCAGCAGCTCATCTGTCAATGAGCAGTTCTTC. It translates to CASSSSVNEQFF.

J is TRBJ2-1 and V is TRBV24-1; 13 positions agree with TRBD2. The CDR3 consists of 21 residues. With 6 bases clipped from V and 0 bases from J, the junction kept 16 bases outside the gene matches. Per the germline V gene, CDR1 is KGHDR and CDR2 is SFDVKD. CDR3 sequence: CATSRSPGTSGTTTSYNEQFF. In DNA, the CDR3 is TGTGCCACCAGTAGAAGTCCCGGGACTAGCGGGACGACCACCTCCTACAATGAGCAGTTCTTC.

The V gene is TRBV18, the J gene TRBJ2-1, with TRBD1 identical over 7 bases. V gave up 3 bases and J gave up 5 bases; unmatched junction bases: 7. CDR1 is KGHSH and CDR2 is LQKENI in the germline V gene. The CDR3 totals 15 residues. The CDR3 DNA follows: TGTGCCAGCTCACCGCAGACAGGGCACAACAATGAGCAGTTCTTC. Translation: CASSPQTGHNNEQFF.

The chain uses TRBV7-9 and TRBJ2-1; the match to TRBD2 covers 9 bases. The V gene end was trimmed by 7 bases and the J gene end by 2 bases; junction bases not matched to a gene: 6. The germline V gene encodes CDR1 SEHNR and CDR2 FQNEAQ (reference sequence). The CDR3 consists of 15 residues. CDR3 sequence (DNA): TGTGCCAGCACTCCTAGCGGGACTGCCTACAATGAGCAGTTCTTC. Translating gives CASTPSGTAYNEQFF.

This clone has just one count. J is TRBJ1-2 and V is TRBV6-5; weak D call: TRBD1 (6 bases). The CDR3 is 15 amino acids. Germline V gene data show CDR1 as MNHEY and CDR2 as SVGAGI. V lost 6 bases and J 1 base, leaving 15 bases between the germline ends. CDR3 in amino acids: CASSPGGANNYGYTF. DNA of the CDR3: TGTGCCAGCAGCCCCGGGGGGGCGAATAACTATGGCTACACCTTC.

CDR3 region: CASSQGTSGRADTQYF. The DNA for the CDR3 is TGCGCCAGCAGCCAAGGGACTAGCGGGAGGGCAGATACGCAGTATTTT. The chain carries TRBV4-1 and TRBJ2-3, with TRBD2 identical over 15 bases. The CDR3 is 16 amino acids. The germline V gene encodes CDR1 MGHRA and CDR2 YSYEKL. V lost 1 base, J lost 4 bases, and 0 bases stayed unmatched.

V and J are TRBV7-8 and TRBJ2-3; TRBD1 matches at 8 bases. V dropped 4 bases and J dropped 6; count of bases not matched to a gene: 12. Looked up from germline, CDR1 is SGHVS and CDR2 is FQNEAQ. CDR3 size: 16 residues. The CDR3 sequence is CASSSQGAGFKDTQYF. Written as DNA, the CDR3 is TGTGCCAGCAGCTCGCAGGGGGCCGGATTTAAGGATACGCAGTATTTT.

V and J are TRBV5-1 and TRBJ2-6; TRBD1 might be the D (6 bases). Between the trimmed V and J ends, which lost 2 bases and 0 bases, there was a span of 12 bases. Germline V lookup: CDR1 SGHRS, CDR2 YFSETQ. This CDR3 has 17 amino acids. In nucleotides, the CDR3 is TGCGCCAGCAGCTTTACAGGGTCCCTCTCTGGGGCCAACGTCCTGACTTTC. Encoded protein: CASSFTGSLSGANVLTF.

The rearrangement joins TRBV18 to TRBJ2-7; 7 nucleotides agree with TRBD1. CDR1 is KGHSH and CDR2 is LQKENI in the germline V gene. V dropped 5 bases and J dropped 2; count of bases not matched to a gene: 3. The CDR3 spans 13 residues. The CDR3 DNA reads TGTGCCAGCTCAGGGACAGCAGCCTACGAGCAGTACTTC. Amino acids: CASSGTAAYEQYF. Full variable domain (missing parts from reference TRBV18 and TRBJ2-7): NAGVMQNPRHLVRRRGQEARLRCSPMKGHSHVYWYRQLPEEGLKFMVYLQKENIIDESGMPKERFSAEFPKEGPSILRIQQVVRGDSAAYFCASSGTAAYEQYFGPGTRLTVT.

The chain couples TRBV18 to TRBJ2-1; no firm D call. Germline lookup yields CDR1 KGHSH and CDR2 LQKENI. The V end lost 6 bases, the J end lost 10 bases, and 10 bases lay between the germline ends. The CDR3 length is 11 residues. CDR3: CASSGNTEQFF. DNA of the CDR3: TGTGCCAGCTCGGGAAATACGGAGCAGTTCTTC.

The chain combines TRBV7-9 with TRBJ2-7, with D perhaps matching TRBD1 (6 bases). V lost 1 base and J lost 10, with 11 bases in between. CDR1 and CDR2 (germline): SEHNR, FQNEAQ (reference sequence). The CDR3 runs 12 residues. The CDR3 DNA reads TGTGCCAGCAGCTTAGAACAGGGCTTCCAGTACTTC. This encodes CASSLEQGFQYF. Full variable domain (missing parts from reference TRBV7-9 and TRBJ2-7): DTGVSQNPRHKITKRGQNVTFRCDPISEHNRLYWYRQTLGQGPEFLTYFQNEAQLEKSRLLSDRFSAERPKGSFSTLEIQRTEQGDSAMYLCASSLEQGFQYFGPGTRLTVT.

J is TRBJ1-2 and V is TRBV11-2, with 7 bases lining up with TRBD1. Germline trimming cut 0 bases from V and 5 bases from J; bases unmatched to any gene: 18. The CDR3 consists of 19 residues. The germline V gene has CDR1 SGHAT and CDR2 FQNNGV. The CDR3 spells CASSLDLPPRQGRAYGYTF. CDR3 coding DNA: TGTGCCAGCAGCTTAGATCTCCCCCCCCGACAGGGCCGGGCGTATGGCTACACCTTC.

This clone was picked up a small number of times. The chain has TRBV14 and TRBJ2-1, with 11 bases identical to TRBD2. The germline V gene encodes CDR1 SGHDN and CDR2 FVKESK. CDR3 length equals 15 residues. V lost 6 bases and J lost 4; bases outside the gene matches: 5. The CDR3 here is CASRQTSGSYNEQFF. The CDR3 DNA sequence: TGTGCCAGCAGGCAAACTAGCGGGAGTTACAATGAGCAGTTCTTC.

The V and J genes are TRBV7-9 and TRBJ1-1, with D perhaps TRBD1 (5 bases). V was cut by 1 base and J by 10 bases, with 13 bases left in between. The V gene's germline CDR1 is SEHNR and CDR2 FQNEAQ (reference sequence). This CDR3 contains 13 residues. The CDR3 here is CASSLERGRVAFF. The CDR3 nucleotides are TGTGCCAGCAGCTTAGAGAGGGGCCGTGTAGCTTTCTTT.

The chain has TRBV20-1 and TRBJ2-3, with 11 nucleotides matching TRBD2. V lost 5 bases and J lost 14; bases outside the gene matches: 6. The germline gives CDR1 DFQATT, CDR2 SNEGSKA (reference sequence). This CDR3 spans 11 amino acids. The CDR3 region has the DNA TGCAGTGCTCCGACTAGCGGGATTCCGTATTTT. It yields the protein CSAPTSGIPYF.

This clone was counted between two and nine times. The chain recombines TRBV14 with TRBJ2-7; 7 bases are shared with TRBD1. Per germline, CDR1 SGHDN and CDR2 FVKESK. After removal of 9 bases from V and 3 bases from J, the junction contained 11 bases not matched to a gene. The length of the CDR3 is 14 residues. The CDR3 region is CARTQGQKNYEQYF. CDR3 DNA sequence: TGTGCCAGGACCCAGGGACAGAAGAACTACGAGCAGTACTTC.

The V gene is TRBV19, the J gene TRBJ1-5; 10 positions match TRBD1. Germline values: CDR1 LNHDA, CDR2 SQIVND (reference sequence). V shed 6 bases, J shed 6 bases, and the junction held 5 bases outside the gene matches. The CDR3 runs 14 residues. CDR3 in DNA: TGTGCCAGTAGGGAGACAGGGGGCCTTCAGCCCCAGCATTTT. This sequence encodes CASRETGGLQPQHF. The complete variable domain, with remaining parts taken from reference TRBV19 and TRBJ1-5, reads DGGITQSPKYLFRKEGQNVTLSCEQNLNHDAMYWYRQDPGQGLRLIYYSQIVNDFQKGDIAEGYSVSREKKESFPLTVTSAQKNPTAFYLCASRETGGLQPQHFGDGTRLSIL.

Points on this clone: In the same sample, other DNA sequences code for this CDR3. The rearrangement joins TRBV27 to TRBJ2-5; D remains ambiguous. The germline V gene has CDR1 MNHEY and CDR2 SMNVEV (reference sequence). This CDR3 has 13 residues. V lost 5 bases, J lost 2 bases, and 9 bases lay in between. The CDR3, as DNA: TGTGCCAGCAGTCTTCTCGGGCAAGAGACCCAGTACTTC. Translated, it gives CASSLLGQETQYF.

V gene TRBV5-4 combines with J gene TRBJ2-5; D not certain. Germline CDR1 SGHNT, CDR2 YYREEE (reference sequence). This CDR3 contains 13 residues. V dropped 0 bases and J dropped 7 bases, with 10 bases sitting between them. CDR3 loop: CASSLDSYRTQYF. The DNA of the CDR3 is TGTGCCAGCAGCTTGGACAGTTACCGGACCCAGTACTTC.

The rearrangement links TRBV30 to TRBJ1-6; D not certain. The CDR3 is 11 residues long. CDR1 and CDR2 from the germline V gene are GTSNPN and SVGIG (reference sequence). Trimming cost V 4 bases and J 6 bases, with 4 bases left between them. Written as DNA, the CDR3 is TGTGCCTGGATGGGTAATTCACCCCTCCACTTT. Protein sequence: CAWMGNSPLHF.